This T cell receptor (beta chain) derives from a study of T cell responses to AZD1222 COVID-19 vaccine. Clones were sequenced by immunoSEQ multiplex PCR, and TCRdb holds only the in-frame ones, with some missing. The table lists fewer than 130,000 clones, just under 95% of them singletons, with roughly 7.8% in the top ten. Findings of the study overall: Repertoire sampling was restricted to post-peak T cell response timepoints. Donors were chiefly white British, with a greater number of females, and clonal diversity was perhaps underestimated.

As for this clone: As yet, its antigen is unknown.

The CDR3 runs to 15 residues. J was trimmed by 1 base and V by 4 bases; bases with no gene match: 5. In germline, CDR1 is SGHNT, CDR2 YYREEE (reference sequence). Sequencing used peripheral blood, obtained on day 0 of AZD1222 vaccination. The chain has TRBV5-4 and TRBJ1-2; TRBD1 matches at 9 bases. The clonotype comes from an adult in good health. In DNA form, the CDR3 reads TGTGCCAGCAGCCCGGGGGACAGGGTTAACTATGGCTACACCTTC. Encoded protein: CASSPGDRVNYGYTF.